These T cell receptor beta chains were read from a single sample in a study of high-grade serous ovarian cancer treatment subgroups. The method was immunoSEQ multiplex PCR; TCRdb's version includes in-frame clones alone and lacks a portion of them. The sample carries 3,600 or so clones, 68% recorded once. Material for sequencing was tumor tissue. The receptors come from a human donor with high-grade serous ovarian cancer. Both conserved end residues are part of each CDR3. D genes are given only for firm matches. Where a row states a size, it is once, few, many or the class of an expanded clone; other rows omit it.

J,D,V,size,CDR3,DNA
TRBJ1-5,NA,TRBV28,NA,CATWQNSNQPQHF,TGTGCCACTTGGCAAAATAGCAATCAGCCCCAGCATTTT
TRBJ2-5,NA,TRBV27,NA,CASRGETQYF,TGTGCCTCCCGGGGGGAGACCCAGTACTTC
TRBJ2-2,TRBD1,TRBV7-9,NA,CASRPPRDRVATGELFF,TGTGCCAGCAGACCTCCTAGGGACAGGGTGGCCACCGGGGAGCTGTTTTTT
TRBJ1-1,NA,TRBV7-3,NA,CASSLTGGGNTEAFF,TGTGCCAGCAGCTTAACAGGAGGCGGAAACACTGAAGCTTTCTTT
TRBJ2-2,TRBD1,TRBV19,NA,CASIGTGNTGELFF,TGTGCCAGTATCGGGACAGGGAACACCGGGGAGCTGTTTTTT
TRBJ1-1,NA,TRBV6-5,NA,CASHGVFENTEAFF,TGTGCCAGCCACGGGGTTTTCGAGAACACTGAAGCTTTCTTT
TRBJ1-2,NA,TRBV23-1,NA,CANLSGGKHYGYTF,TGCGCCAACCTTTCCGGGGGCAAGCACTATGGCTACACCTTC
TRBJ1-6,TRBD1,TRBV6-1,NA,CASSAPPWTGDRRNSPLHF,TGTGCCAGCAGTGCCCCCCCGTGGACAGGGGATCGGCGCAATTCACCCCTCCACTTT
TRBJ2-1,NA,TRBV4-3,NA,CASSQQFDGNEQFF,TGCGCCAGCAGCCAGCAATTCGACGGGAATGAGCAGTTCTTC
TRBJ1-5,NA,TRBV10-2,NA,CASSGDVSNQPQHF,TGCGCCAGCAGTGGAGACGTTAGCAATCAGCCCCAGCATTTT
TRBJ1-3,NA,TRBV5-1,NA,CASSLNTGSGNTIYF,TGCGCCAGCAGCTTGAACACGGGCTCTGGAAACACCATATATTTT
TRBJ1-2,NA,TRBV19,NA,CASSEGGPVGRRYGYTF,TGTGCCAGTAGTGAAGGAGGTCCCGTGGGACGGCGCTATGGCTACACCTTC
TRBJ2-1,NA,TRBV5-1,NA,CASRESSSYNEQFF,TGCGCCAGCCGAGAATCGAGCTCCTACAATGAGCAGTTCTTC
TRBJ1-2,NA,TRBV4-3,few,CASSQEAAGNYGYTF,TGCGCCAGCAGCCAAGAGGCGGCAGGGAACTATGGCTACACCTTC
TRBJ2-3,NA,TRBV5-5,NA,CASSLRGLRTDTQYF,TGTGCCAGCAGCCTCAGAGGACTTAGAACAGATACGCAGTATTTT
TRBJ1-5,TRBD1,TRBV29-1,few,CSVGQLDQPQHF,TGCAGCGTGGGACAGCTCGATCAGCCCCAGCATTTT
TRBJ2-4,TRBD1,TRBV11-2,NA,CASSLPTGGAKNIQYF,TGTGCCAGCAGCTTACCGACAGGGGGTGCCAAAAACATTCAGTACTTC
TRBJ1-2,NA,TRBV19,NA,CASGLGLGLIYGYTF,TGTGCCAGTGGACTCGGTTTAGGGCTAATCTATGGCTACACCTTC
TRBJ2-7,TRBD1,TRBV5-4,NA,CASSPGQGSVEQYF,TGTGCCAGCAGCCCGGGACAGGGCTCCGTCGAGCAGTACTTC
TRBJ1-2,NA,TRBV7-9,NA,CASSAKTVLYGYTF,TGTGCCAGCAGCGCTAAAACAGTGCTCTATGGCTACACCTTC
TRBJ2-3,NA,TRBV5-4,large,CASSSTADTQYF,TGTGCCAGCAGCTCAACGGCAGATACGCAGTATTTT
TRBJ2-7,TRBD1,TRBV6-5,NA,CASMAGTGFSYEQYF,TGTGCCAGCATGGCCGGGACAGGGTTCTCCTACGAGCAGTACTTC
TRBJ1-2,NA,TRBV7-4,NA,CASSRDFTVAYGYTF,TGTGCCAGCAGCCGGGACTTTACAGTGGCCTATGGCTACACCTTC